The 27 T cell receptor beta chains below were found in one sample sequenced in a study of blood T cell repertoires in COVID-19. TCRdb's copy holds only in-frame clones and misses some; the assay was immunoSEQ multiplex PCR. Among fewer than 180,000 clones listed, 65% to 90% were seen once. The sequencing sample was made of peripheral blood. All receptors derive from a man in his 70s with acute or convalescent COVID-19.

This clone was detected only a few times. The rearrangement joins TRBV6-5 to TRBJ1-1; D is perhaps TRBD1 (5 bases). Trimming stripped 2 bases from V and 7 bases from J, with 11 bases between. The CDR3 extends over 13 amino acids. Germline-derived CDR1 and CDR2 are MNHEY and SVGAGI. The CDR3: CASSYGTGLEAFF. The CDR3 region has the DNA TGTGCCAGCAGTTACGGCACAGGCCTTGAAGCTTTCTTT.

This clone was observed a handful of times. The genes are TRBV28 and TRBJ1-1; unclear D gene. Trimming took off 5 bases at V and 5 bases at J, with 9 bases between the two ends. The CDR3 spans 12 residues. CDR1 is MDHEN and CDR2 is SYDVKM in the germline V gene. This chain's CDR3 is CASSPGVTEAFF. In DNA, the CDR3 is TGTGCCAGCAGTCCCGGGGTGACTGAAGCTTTCTTT. Based on the CDR3 plus reference TRBV28 and TRBJ1-1, the full variable domain is DVKVTQSSRYLVKRTGEKVFLECVQDMDHENMFWYRQDPGLGLRLIYFSYDVKMKEKGDIPEGYSVSREKKERFSLILESASTNQTSMYLCASSPGVTEAFFGQGTRLTVV.

The chain couples TRBV5-6 to TRBJ1-5; D gene unclear. Germline CDR1 SGHDT, CDR2 YYEEEE. CDR3 size: 15 residues. Trimming removed 0 bases at V and 5 bases at J, with 12 bases between. The CDR3 DNA sequence: TGTGCCAGCAGCTTGGCCCGGGATTCCTATCAGCCCCAGCATTTT. It encodes CASSLARDSYQPQHF.

The chain uses TRBV7-2 and TRBJ2-1; 14 nucleotides line up with TRBD2. This CDR3 region has 14 residues. V shed 3 bases, J shed 10 bases, and the junction held 2 bases outside the gene matches. CDR1 and CDR2 from the germline V gene are SGHTA and FQGNSA. The CDR3 bases are TGTGCCAGCAGCTTGGGACTAGCGGGAGAGGAGCAGTTCTTC. Translating it yields CASSLGLAGEEQFF.

V is TRBV15 and J is TRBJ2-3; 8 bases fit TRBD2. CDR1 LNHNV and CDR2 YYDKDF come from the germline V gene (reference sequence). Trimming removed 5 bases from V and 6 bases from J; junction bases left unmatched: 4. This CDR3 has 13 amino acids. The CDR3 DNA sequence: TGTGCCACCAGCTCAGCGGGAGCTGATACGCAGTATTTT. This codes for CATSSAGADTQYF.

The chain has TRBV5-1 and TRBJ2-1; 7 nucleotides agree with TRBD1. The CDR3 length is 15 residues. With V trimmed by 4 bases and J by 0 bases, 4 bases remained unmatched. CDR1 SGHRS and CDR2 YFSETQ come from the germline V gene. The CDR3 here is CASSQDRFSYNEQFF. The CDR3 bases are TGCGCCAGCAGCCAGGACAGGTTCTCCTACAATGAGCAGTTCTTC.

The J gene is TRBJ2-7, the V gene TRBV19; D is perhaps TRBD1 (7 bases). This CDR3 has 19 amino acids. Germline V lookup: CDR1 LNHDA, CDR2 SQIVND (reference sequence). Trimming took off 1 base at V and 3 bases at J, with 25 bases between the two ends. The CDR3 sequence: CASSIALVGSGGPGYEQYF. The CDR3 DNA sequence: TGTGCCAGTAGTATAGCCCTCGTCGGCTCAGGGGGGCCGGGCTACGAGCAGTACTTC. The full variable domain, completed using reference TRBV19 and TRBJ2-7, is DGGITQSPKYLFRKEGQNVTLSCEQNLNHDAMYWYRQDPGQGLRLIYYSQIVNDFQKGDIAEGYSVSREKKESFPLTVTSAQKNPTAFYLCASSIALVGSGGPGYEQYFGPGTRLTVT.

This chain joins TRBV5-1 and TRBJ1-6; 10 nucleotides match TRBD1. V shed 4 bases, J shed 8 bases, and the junction held 6 bases outside the gene matches. The CDR3 runs to 15 residues. In germline, CDR1 is SGHRS, CDR2 YFSETQ. The CDR3: CASSPRTGGDSPLHF. The CDR3 nucleotides read TGCGCCAGCAGCCCGCGGACAGGGGGAGATTCACCCCTCCACTTT. Full variable domain (missing parts from reference TRBV5-1 and TRBJ1-6): KAGVTQTPRYLIKTRGQQVTLSCSPISGHRSVSWYQQTPGQGLQFLFEYFSETQRNKGNFPGRFSGRQFSNSRSEMNVSTLELGDSALYLCASSPRTGGDSPLHFGNGTRLTVT.

This clone was recorded only once. The chain combines TRBV6-2 or TRBV6-3 with TRBJ2-7; 11 bases fit TRBD2. Germline V gene data show CDR1 as MNHEY and CDR2 as SVGEGT. The CDR3 contains 16 residues. The V gene end was trimmed by 4 bases and the J gene end by 6 bases; junction bases not matched to a gene: 11. The chain's CDR3 is CASSWVSSGRDFEQYF. The CDR3 DNA follows: TGTGCCAGCAGTTGGGTGAGTAGCGGGAGGGACTTCGAGCAGTACTTC.

The V and J genes are TRBV29-1 and TRBJ1-1; D is unresolved. V lost 8 bases and J lost 0, with 10 bases in between. The germline V gene has CDR1 SQVTM and CDR2 ANQGSEA. This CDR3 has 12 amino acids. The CDR3 sequence is CSPSVMNTEAFF. The CDR3 nucleotides are TGCAGCCCATCAGTCATGAACACTGAAGCTTTCTTT.

The CDR3 reads CASSGQGRGQPQHF. CDR3 coding DNA: TGTGCCAGCTCGGGACAGGGTAGGGGACAGCCCCAGCATTTT. The chain carries TRBV2 and TRBJ1-5; TRBD1 matches at 9 bases. CDR1 is SNHLY and CDR2 is FYNNEI in the germline V gene. With V trimmed by 8 bases and J by 7 bases, 9 bases remained unmatched. This CDR3 spans 14 amino acids.

The rearrangement joins TRBV19 to TRBJ2-1, with 7 bases lining up with TRBD1. CDR1 LNHDA and CDR2 SQIVND come from the germline V gene (reference sequence). This CDR3 spans 16 amino acids. V shed 8 bases, J shed 0 bases, and the junction held 10 bases outside the gene matches. CDR3 coding DNA: TGTGCCAGTCATCGACAGGGCCAAAGCTCCTACAATGAGCAGTTCTTC. It translates to CASHRQGQSSYNEQFF.

Regarding this clone: Other DNA sequences within the sample encode an identical CDR3. V gene TRBV29-1 combines with J gene TRBJ2-7, with a possible D match to TRBD2 (5 bases). V shed 4 bases and J shed 0 bases, with 7 bases lying between them. Germline V gives CDR1 SQVTM, CDR2 ANQGSEA. The CDR3 contains 12 residues. CDR3 sequence: CSVGRDSYEQYF. In nucleotides, the CDR3 is TGCAGCGTTGGCCGGGACTCCTACGAGCAGTACTTC.

The gene calls are TRBV6-5 and TRBJ2-5; 9 positions match TRBD2. The CDR3 sequence is 13 residues long. The germline V gene has CDR1 MNHEY and CDR2 SVGAGI. CDR3 DNA: TGTGCTTCTCGCGCTAGCGGGATGGAGACCCAGTACTTC. This encodes CASRASGMETQYF.

The chain has TRBV27 and TRBJ2-1; no clear D gene. CDR1 is MNHEY, CDR2 SMNVEV, per germline (reference sequence). V was pared by 4 bases and J by 9 bases, with 10 bases between. The CDR3 totals 12 residues. The CDR3 reads CASSSRFGEQFF. The CDR3 DNA sequence: TGTGCCAGCAGTTCTAGGTTCGGTGAGCAGTTCTTC.

The chain uses TRBV21-1 and TRBJ2-7; the D call in the table, TRBD1, was not verified against the DNA. TRBV21-1 constitutes a pseudogene. The CDR3 is made up of 17 amino acids. For the CDR3, the DNA is TGTGCCAGCACGCCGCGGATGGACATAAGATCCCCCTACGAGCAGTACTTC. Translating it yields CASTPRMDIRSPYEQYF.

The genes are TRBV5-4 and TRBJ2-1; 9 nucleotides match TRBD2. With V trimmed by 5 bases and J by 7 bases, 7 bases remained unmatched. Germline V CDR1 and CDR2: SGHNT, YYREEE (reference sequence). The CDR3 has 14 amino acids. As DNA, the CDR3 is TGTGCCAGCAGAATAGCGGGAGTTCGGAATGAGCAGTTCTTC. Its translation: CASRIAGVRNEQFF.

The chain couples TRBV5-4 to TRBJ2-2, with a weak D call TRBD2 (6 bases). The CDR3 is 17 amino acids. The V end was cut by 5 bases, the J end by 4 bases, with 21 bases between. The V gene's germline CDR1 is SGHNT and CDR2 YYREEE (reference sequence). The DNA for the CDR3 is TGTGCCAGCAGGTCGGGGGAAGGCCGGTGGGGCACCGGGGAGCTGTTTTTT. This translates into CASRSGEGRWGTGELFF. The whole variable domain, filled in from reference TRBV5-4 and TRBJ2-2, reads ETGVTQSPTHLIKTRGQQVTLRCSSQSGHNTVSWYQQALGQGPQFIFQYYREEENGRGNFPPRFSGLQFPNYSSELNVNALELDDSALYLCASRSGEGRWGTGELFFGEGSRLTVL.

V is TRBV14 and J is TRBJ1-6, with D hard to call. V was cut by 3 bases and J by 8 bases, with 11 bases left in between. The germline CDR1 and CDR2 sequences are SGHDN and FVKESK. The CDR3 runs 14 residues. CDR3: CASSHMSVHSPLHF. The CDR3 region has the DNA TGTGCCAGCAGCCATATGTCAGTCCATTCACCCCTCCACTTT.

For the CDR3, the DNA is TGCAGCGTTCATAAATCAAACAGGAACGAGCAGTACTTC. This gives the protein CSVHKSNRNEQYF. The chain joins TRBV29-1 to TRBJ2-7, with D perhaps matching TRBD1 (5 bases). Germline loops: CDR1 SQVTM, CDR2 ANQGSEA. The CDR3 extends over 13 amino acids. Trimming stripped 5 bases from V and 5 bases from J, with 16 bases between.

The table lists this clone with a few counts. The rearrangement joins TRBV11-2 to TRBJ1-4, with TRBD1 as a possible D gene (5 bases). V was trimmed by 5 bases and J by 7 bases, leaving 20 bases between them. CDR3 length: 16 residues. From germline, CDR1 is SGHAT and CDR2 FQNNGV. The CDR3 bases are TGTGCCAGCAGCCAAGCGCAGCCCCGAAGGGGTGAAAAACTGTTTTTT. Its protein product is CASSQAQPRRGEKLFF.

As concerns this clone: A junction boundary mismatches the germline segment, possibly from a read error. CDR3 sequence reads: CVSSPRGTSGRDEQYF. In DNA form, the CDR3 reads TGTGTCAGCAGCCCGCGAGGGACTAGCGGGAGGGACGAGCAGTACTTC. The J gene is TRBJ2-7, the V gene TRBV3-1 (or the pseudogene TRBV3-2); 16 positions agree with TRBD2. Germline lookup yields CDR1 LGHDT and CDR2 YNNKEL (reference sequence). The CDR3 has 16 residues.

J is TRBJ1-4 and V is TRBV30, with a tentative D call TRBD1 (6 bases). Between the trimmed V and J ends, which lost 1 base and 7 bases, there was a span of 10 bases. The CDR3 loop spans 13 amino acids. From germline, CDR1 is GTSNPN and CDR2 SVGIG (reference sequence). This chain's CDR3 is CAWSGGGFEKLFF. CDR3 coding DNA: TGTGCCTGGAGTGGAGGGGGTTTTGAAAAACTGTTTTTT.

This rearrangement joins TRBV6-4 to TRBJ2-7; TRBD2 agrees at 10 bases. CDR3 size: 15 residues. With V trimmed by 6 bases and J by 3 bases, 8 bases remained unmatched. The germline CDR1 and CDR2 sequences are MRHNA and SNTAGT. CDR3 region: CASSLAGGPHYEQYF. The CDR3 coding sequence is TGTGCCAGCAGCTTAGCGGGAGGACCGCACTACGAGCAGTACTTC.

The genes are TRBV15 and TRBJ2-1, with TRBD2 identical over 13 bases. V was pared by 0 bases and J by 9 bases, with 17 bases of the junction left unmatched. This CDR3 is built from 20 residues. Germline lookup yields CDR1 LNHNV and CDR2 YYDKDF (reference sequence). CDR3 bases: TGTGCCACCAGCAGAGAGGCCGGGACTAGCGGGGCGGGCGGTCCTGGTGAGCAGTTCTTC. It specifies CATSREAGTSGAGGPGEQFF.

Regarding this clone: The identical CDR3 is also encoded by other nucleotide sequences in the sample. The chain recombines TRBV7-9 with TRBJ2-7; 10 nucleotides line up with TRBD2. The CDR3 consists of 14 residues. J lost 1 base, V lost 5 bases, and 2 bases had no gene match. Looked up from germline, CDR1 is SEHNR and CDR2 is FQNEAQ (reference sequence). CDR3 coding DNA: TGTGCCAGCAGCCCGGGACTAGCGTCCTACGAGCAGTACTTC. Its translation: CASSPGLASYEQYF.

J is TRBJ2-3 and V is TRBV7-8, with D tentatively TRBD2 (5 bases). Germline V gene lookup returns CDR1 SGHVS and CDR2 FQNEAQ. The CDR3 contains 14 residues. Trimming removed 1 base at V and 6 bases at J, with 11 bases between. The CDR3 DNA follows: TGTGCCAGCAGCTTAGGGCTAGCTGTGGATACGCAGTATTTT. It yields the protein CASSLGLAVDTQYF.